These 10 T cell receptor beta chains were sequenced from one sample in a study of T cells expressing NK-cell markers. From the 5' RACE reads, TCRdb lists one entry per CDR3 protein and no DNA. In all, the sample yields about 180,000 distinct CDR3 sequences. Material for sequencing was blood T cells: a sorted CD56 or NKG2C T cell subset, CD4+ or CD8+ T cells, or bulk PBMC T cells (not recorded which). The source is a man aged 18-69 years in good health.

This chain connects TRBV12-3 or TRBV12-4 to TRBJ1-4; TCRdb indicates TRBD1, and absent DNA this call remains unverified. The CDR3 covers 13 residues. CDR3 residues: CASGGTENEKLFF.

Here the CDR3 reads CSARDRRGDNNEQFF. V is TRBV20-1 and J is TRBJ2-1; TCRdb's D call of TRBD2 is untestable without DNA. Per the germline V gene, CDR1 is DFQATT and CDR2 is SNEGSKA (reference sequence). There are 15 residues in the CDR3.

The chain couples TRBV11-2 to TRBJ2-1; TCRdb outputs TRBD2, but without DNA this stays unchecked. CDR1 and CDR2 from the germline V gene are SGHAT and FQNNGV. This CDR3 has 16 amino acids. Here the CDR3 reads CASSLDIWLADNEQFF.

CDR3 loop: CASSEVGRDTQYF. The J gene is TRBJ2-3, the V gene TRBV2; the D gene TCRdb calls, TRBD1, cannot be checked with no DNA. Germline V gene data show CDR1 as SNHLY and CDR2 as FYNNEI. The CDR3 totals 13 residues.

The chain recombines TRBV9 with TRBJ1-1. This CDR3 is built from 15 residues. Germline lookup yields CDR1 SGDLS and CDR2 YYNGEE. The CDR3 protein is CASSAGGVGYTEAFF. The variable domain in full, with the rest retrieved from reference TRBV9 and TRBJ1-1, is DSGVTQTPKHLITATGQRVTLRCSPRSGDLSVYWYQQSLDQGLQFLIQYYNGEERAKGNILERFSAQQFPDLHSELNLSSLELGDSALYFCASSAGGVGYTEAFFGQGTRLTVV.

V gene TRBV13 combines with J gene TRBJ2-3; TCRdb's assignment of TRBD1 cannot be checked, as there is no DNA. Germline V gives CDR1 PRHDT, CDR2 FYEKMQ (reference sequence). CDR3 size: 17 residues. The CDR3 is CASSFSWRGGLTDTQYF.

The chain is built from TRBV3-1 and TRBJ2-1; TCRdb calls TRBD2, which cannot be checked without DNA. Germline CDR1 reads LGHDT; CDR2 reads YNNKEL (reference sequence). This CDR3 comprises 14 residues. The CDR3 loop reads CASSPGLGSGEQFF.

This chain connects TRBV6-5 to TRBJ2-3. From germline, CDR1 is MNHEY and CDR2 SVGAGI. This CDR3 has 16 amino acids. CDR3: CASSYSIQKSTDTQYF.

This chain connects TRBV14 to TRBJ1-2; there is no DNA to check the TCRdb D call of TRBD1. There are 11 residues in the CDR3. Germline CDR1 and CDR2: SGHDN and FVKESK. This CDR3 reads CASSQFDRETF.

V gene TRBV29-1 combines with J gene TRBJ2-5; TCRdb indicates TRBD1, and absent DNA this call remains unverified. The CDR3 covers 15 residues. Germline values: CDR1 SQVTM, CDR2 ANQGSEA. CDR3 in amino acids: CSPYPDGGRWKTQYF. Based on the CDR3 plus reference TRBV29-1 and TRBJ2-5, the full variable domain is SAVISQKPSRDICQRGTSLTIQCQVDSQVTMMFWYRQQPGQSLTLIATANQGSEATYESGFVIDKFPISRPNLTFSTLTVSNMSPEDSSIYLCSPYPDGGRWKTQYFGPGTRLLVL.